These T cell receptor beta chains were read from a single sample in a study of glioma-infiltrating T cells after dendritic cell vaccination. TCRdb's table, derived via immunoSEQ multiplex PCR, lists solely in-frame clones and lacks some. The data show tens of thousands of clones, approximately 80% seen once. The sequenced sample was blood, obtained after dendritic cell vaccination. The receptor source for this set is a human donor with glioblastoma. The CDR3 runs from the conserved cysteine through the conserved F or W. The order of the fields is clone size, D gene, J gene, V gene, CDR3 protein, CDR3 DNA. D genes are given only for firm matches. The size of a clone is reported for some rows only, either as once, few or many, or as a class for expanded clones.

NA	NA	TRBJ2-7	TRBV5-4	CASSSGATPYEQYF	TGTGCCAGCAGCTCTGGGGCGACCCCCTACGAGCAGTACTTC
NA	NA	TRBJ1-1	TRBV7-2	CASSSQSQVMNTEAFF	TGTGCCAGCAGCTCGCAAAGTCAGGTCATGAACACTGAAGCTTTCTTT
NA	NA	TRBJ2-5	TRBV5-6	CASSFTGGETQYF	TGTGCCAGCAGCTTTACAGGAGGGGAGACCCAGTACTTC
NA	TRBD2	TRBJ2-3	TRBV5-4	CASSWPGAGGFADTQYF	TGTGCCAGCAGCTGGCCAGGAGCGGGGGGTTTTGCAGATACGCAGTATTTT
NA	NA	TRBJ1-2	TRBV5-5	CASSLDGSNYGYTF	TGTGCCAGCAGCTTGGATGGGAGTAACTATGGCTACACCTTC
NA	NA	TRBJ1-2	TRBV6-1	CASTEEFSLATDYGYTF	TGTGCCAGCACTGAGGAGTTCTCTCTGGCGACTGACTATGGCTACACCTTC
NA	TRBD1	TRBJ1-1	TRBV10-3	CAISSTTGQGKTEAFF	TGTGCCATCTCTAGTACTACGGGACAGGGGAAAACTGAAGCTTTCTTT
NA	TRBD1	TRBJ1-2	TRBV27	CASSLGQGAYGYTF	TGTGCCAGCAGTTTGGGGCAGGGGGCCTATGGCTACACCTTC
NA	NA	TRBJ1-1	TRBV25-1	CASSEHTEWTEAFF	TGTGCCAGCAGTGAGCACACGGAGTGGACTGAAGCTTTCTTT
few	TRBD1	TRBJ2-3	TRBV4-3	CASSPTPGGITDTQYF	TGCGCCAGCAGCCCAACCCCAGGGGGCATCACAGATACGCAGTATTTT
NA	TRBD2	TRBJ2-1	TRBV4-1	CASSRDYSGGRYNEQFF	TGCGCCAGCAGCCGCGACTATAGCGGGGGGCGATACAATGAGCAGTTCTTC
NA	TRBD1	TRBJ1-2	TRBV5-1	CASSLKPGTGGVYGYTF	TGCGCCAGCAGCTTAAAGCCCGGGACAGGGGGAGTCTATGGCTACACCTTC
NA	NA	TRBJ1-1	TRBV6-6	CASSYSMGEGTEAFF	TGTGCCAGCAGTTACTCTATGGGAGAGGGCACTGAAGCTTTCTTT
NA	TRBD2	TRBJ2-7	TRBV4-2	CASSHLTGTTEQYF	TGTGCCAGCAGCCATTTGACCGGGACTACGGAGCAGTACTTC
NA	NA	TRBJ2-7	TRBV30	CAWSAGEKSSYEQYF	TGTGCCTGGAGTGCGGGGGAGAAAAGCTCCTACGAGCAGTACTTC
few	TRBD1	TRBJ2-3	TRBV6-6	CASSETGNTDTQYF	TGTGCCAGTAGCGAGACAGGGAACACAGATACGCAGTATTTT
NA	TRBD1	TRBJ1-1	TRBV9	CASSSGTAYTEAFF	TGTGCCAGCAGCTCCGGGACAGCTTACACTGAAGCTTTCTTT
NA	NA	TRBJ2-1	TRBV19	CASSPPQDEQFF	TGTGCCAGTAGTCCTCCGCAGGATGAGCAGTTCTTC
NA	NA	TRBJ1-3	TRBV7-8	CASSLAERETIYF	TGTGCCAGCAGCTTAGCGGAAAGGGAGACCATATATTTT
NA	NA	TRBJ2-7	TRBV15	CATSREYMRGDEQYF	TGTGCCACCAGCAGAGAATACATGCGCGGGGACGAGCAGTACTTC
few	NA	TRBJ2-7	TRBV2	CASNIGGPYEQYF	TGTGCCAGCAACATTGGAGGCCCCTACGAGCAGTACTTC
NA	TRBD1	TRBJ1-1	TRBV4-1	CASSQGPGQGTEAFF	TGCGCCAGCAGCCAGGGGCCGGGACAGGGAACTGAAGCTTTCTTT
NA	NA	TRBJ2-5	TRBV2	CASSVRSQETQYF	TGTGCCAGCAGTGTACGGTCACAAGAGACCCAGTACTTC
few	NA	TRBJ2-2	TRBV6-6	CASIRGGTDTGELFF	TGTGCCAGCATTAGGGGGGGTACCGACACCGGGGAGCTGTTTTTT
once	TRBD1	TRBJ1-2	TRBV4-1	CASSQYGTAYGYTF	TGCGCCAGCAGCCAGTACGGGACAGCCTATGGCTACACCTTC
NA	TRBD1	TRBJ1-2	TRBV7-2	CASSLSPGQGSGYTF	TGTGCCAGCAGCTTATCTCCGGGACAGGGGTCTGGCTACACCTTC
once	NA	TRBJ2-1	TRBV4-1	CASSQRTAYNEQFF	TGCGCCAGCAGCCAACGGACAGCCTACAATGAGCAGTTCTTC
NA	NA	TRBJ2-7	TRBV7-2	CASSPFHEQYF	TGTGCCAGCAGCCCGTTTCACGAGCAGTACTTC
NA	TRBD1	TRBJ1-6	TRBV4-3	CASSPQGVGDSPLHF	TGCGCCAGCAGCCCTCAGGGGGTTGGTGATTCACCCCTCCACTTT
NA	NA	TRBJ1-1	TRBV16	CASSRSGVGSTEAFF	TGTGCCAGCAGCCGTAGTGGGGTAGGGAGCACTGAAGCTTTCTTT
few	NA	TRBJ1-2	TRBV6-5	CASSVLRSDGYTF	TGTGCCAGCAGTGTACTGAGGTCTGATGGCTACACCTTC
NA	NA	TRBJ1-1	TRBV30	CAWSQAPRTEAFF	TGTGCCTGGAGTCAGGCGCCAAGGACTGAAGCTTTCTTT
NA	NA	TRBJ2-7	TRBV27	CASSALVQGYEQYF	TGTGCCAGCAGTGCACTAGTGCAAGGCTACGAGCAGTACTTC
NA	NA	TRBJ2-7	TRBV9	CASSAYEGQTYEQYF	TGTGCCAGCAGCGCATACGAGGGACAAACTTACGAGCAGTACTTC
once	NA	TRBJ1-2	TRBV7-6	CASSLAPARGYTF	TGTGCCAGCAGCTTAGCGCCCGCGCGCGGCTACACCTTC
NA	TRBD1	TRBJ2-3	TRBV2	CASSDGEGAQADTQYF	TGTGCCAGCAGTGATGGTGAGGGGGCGCAAGCAGATACGCAGTATTTT
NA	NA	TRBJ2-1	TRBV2	CASSEAYYNEQFF	TGTGCCAGCAGTGAAGCTTATTACAATGAGCAGTTCTTC
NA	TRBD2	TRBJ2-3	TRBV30	CAWGTSGGPGTDTQYF	TGTGCCTGGGGGACTAGCGGGGGGCCGGGCACAGATACGCAGTATTTT
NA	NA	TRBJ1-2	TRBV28	CASSPGGPYGYTF	TGTGCCAGCAGCCCAGGAGGGCCCTATGGCTACACCTTC
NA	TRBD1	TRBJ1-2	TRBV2	CASSDRDSNYGYTF	TGTGCCAGCAGTGACAGGGACAGTAACTATGGCTACACCTTC
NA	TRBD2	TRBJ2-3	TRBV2	CASNGLARTDTQYF	TGTGCCAGCAACGGACTAGCCCGCACAGATACGCAGTATTTT
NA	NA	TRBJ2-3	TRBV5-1	CASSIRTDGIDTQYF	TGCGCCAGCAGCATCCGGACAGACGGAATCGATACGCAGTATTTT
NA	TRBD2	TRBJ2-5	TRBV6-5	CASSYSSGGEETQYF	TGTGCCAGCAGTTACTCTAGCGGGGGGGAAGAGACCCAGTACTTC
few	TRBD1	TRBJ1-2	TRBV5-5	CASSRTGGAGYGYTF	TGTGCCAGCAGCCGAACAGGGGGCGCGGGCTATGGCTACACCTTC
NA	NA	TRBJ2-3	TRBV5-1	CASSLDMSTDTQYF	TGCGCCAGCAGCTTGGACATGAGCACAGATACGCAGTATTTT
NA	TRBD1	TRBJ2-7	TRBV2	CASRADRGNYEQYF	TGTGCCAGCAGGGCGGACAGGGGAAACTACGAGCAGTACTTC
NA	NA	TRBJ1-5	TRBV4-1	CASSQERGSNQPQHF	TGCGCCAGCAGCCAAGAAAGGGGGAGCAATCAGCCCCAGCATTTT
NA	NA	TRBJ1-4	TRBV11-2	CASSFGWRGTNEKLFF	TGTGCCAGCAGCTTCGGTTGGCGGGGAACTAATGAAAAACTGTTTTTT
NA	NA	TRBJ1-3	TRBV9	CASSVGGSEGNTIYF	TGTGCCAGCAGCGTCGGTGGGAGCGAGGGAAACACCATATATTTT
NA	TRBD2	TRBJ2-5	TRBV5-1	CASSLWASGGTQYF	TGCGCCAGCAGCTTGTGGGCTAGCGGGGGGACCCAGTACTTC
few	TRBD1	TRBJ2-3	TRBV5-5	CASSLTQGLRRTDTQYF	TGTGCCAGCAGCTTGACACAGGGGTTGAGGCGCACAGATACGCAGTATTTT
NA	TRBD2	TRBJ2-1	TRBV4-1	CASSQDRLAGAYNEQFF	TGCGCCAGCAGCCAAGACAGACTAGCGGGGGCCTACAATGAGCAGTTCTTC
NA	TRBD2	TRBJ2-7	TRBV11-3	CASSMGLAGGQNEQYF	TGTGCCAGCAGCATGGGACTAGCGGGGGGGCAGAACGAGCAGTACTTC
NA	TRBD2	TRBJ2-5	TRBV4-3	CASSQGLAGDLETQYF	TGCGCCAGCAGCCAAGGTCTAGCGGGGGATCTAGAGACCCAGTACTTC
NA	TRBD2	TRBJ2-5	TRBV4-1	CASSQDGATSGGYQETQYF	TGCGCCAGCAGCCAAGACGGGGCGACTAGCGGGGGGTATCAAGAGACCCAGTACTTC
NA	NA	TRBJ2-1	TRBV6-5	CASSYRGNEQFF	TGTGCCAGCAGTTACAGGGGTAATGAGCAGTTCTTC
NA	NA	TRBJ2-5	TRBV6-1	CASSDYRGGFYETQYF	TGTGCCAGCAGTGATTACAGGGGGGGCTTTTATGAGACCCAGTACTTC